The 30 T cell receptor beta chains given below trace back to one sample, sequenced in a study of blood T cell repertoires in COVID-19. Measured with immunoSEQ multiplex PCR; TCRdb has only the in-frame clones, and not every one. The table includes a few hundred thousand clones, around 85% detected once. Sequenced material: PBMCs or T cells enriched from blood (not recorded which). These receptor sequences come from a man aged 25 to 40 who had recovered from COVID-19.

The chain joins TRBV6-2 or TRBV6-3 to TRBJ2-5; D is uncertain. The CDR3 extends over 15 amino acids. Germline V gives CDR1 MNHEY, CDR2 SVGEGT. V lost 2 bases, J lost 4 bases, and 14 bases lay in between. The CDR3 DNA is TGTGCCAGCAGTTACGGTTCGGGTGGGTCAGAGACCCAGTACTTC. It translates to CASSYGSGGSETQYF.

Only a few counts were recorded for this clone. The CDR3 DNA is TGTGCCAGCAGCGTTGCCGGGGGGAACTACGAGCAGTACTTC. Its translation: CASSVAGGNYEQYF. The genes are TRBV9 and TRBJ2-7, with TRBD2 matching over 7 bases. V lost 2 bases, J lost 3 bases, and 5 bases stayed unmatched. Germline CDR1 and CDR2: SGDLS and YYNGEE. There are 14 residues in the CDR3. The variable domain in full, completed from reference TRBV9 and TRBJ2-7, reads DSGVTQTPKHLITATGQRVTLRCSPRSGDLSVYWYQQSLDQGLQFLIQYYNGEERAKGNILERFSAQQFPDLHSELNLSSLELGDSALYFCASSVAGGNYEQYFGPGTRLTVT.

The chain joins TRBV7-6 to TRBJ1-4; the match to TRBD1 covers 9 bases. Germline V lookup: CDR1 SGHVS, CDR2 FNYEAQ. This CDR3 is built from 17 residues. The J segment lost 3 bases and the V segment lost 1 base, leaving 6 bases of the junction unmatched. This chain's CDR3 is CASSLDWDRVANEKLFF. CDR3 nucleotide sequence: TGTGCCAGCAGCTTAGATTGGGACAGGGTGGCTAATGAAAAACTGTTTTTT.

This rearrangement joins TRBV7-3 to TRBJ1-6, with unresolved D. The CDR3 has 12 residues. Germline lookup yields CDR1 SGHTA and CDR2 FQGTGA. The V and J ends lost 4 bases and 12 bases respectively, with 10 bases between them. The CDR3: CASSSNSGPLHF. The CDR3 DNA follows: TGTGCCAGCAGCTCCAATTCAGGACCCCTCCACTTT.

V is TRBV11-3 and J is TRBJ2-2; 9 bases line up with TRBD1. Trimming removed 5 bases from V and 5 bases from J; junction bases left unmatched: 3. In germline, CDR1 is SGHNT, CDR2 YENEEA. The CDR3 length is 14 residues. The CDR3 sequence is CASSQDRGTGELFF. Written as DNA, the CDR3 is TGTGCCAGCAGCCAAGACAGGGGGACCGGGGAGCTGTTTTTT.

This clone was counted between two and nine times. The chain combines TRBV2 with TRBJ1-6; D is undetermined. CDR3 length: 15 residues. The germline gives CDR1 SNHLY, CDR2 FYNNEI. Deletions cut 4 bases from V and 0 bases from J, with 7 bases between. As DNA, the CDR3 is TGTGCCAGCAGTGTGGCCAGCTCCTATAATTCACCCCTCCACTTT. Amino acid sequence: CASSVASSYNSPLHF.

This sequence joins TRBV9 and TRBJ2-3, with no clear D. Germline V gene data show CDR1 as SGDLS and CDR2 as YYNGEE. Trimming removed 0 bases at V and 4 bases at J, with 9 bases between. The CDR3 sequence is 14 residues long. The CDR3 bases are TGTGCCAGCAGCGTAGGTATATCTCCAGATACGCAGTATTTT. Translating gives CASSVGISPDTQYF.

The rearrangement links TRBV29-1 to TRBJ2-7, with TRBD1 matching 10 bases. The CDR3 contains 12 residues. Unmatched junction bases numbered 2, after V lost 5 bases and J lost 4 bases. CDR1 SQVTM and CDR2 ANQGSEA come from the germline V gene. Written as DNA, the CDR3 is TGCAGCGTTCAGGGACAGGGGTACGAGCAGTACTTC. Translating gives CSVQGQGYEQYF.

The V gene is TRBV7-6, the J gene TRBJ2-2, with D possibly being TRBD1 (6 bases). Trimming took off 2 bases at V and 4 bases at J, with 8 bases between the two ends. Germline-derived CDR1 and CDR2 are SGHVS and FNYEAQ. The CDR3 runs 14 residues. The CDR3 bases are TGTGCCAGCAGCTTATACAGGGCCACCGGGGAGCTGTTTTTT. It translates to CASSLYRATGELFF.

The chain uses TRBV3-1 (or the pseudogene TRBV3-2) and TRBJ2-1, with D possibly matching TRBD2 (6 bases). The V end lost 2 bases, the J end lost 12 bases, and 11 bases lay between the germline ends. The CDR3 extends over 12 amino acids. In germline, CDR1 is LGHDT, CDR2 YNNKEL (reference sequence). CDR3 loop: CASSQIGEVQFF. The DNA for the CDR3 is TGTGCCAGCAGCCAAATAGGGGAGGTGCAGTTCTTC.

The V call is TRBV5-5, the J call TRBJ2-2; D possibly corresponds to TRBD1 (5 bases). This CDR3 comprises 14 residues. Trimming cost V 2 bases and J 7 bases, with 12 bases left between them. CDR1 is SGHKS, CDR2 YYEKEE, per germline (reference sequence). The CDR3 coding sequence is TGTGCCAGCAGCTTACAGGTCGGTGACGGGGAGCTGTTTTTT. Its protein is CASSLQVGDGELFF.

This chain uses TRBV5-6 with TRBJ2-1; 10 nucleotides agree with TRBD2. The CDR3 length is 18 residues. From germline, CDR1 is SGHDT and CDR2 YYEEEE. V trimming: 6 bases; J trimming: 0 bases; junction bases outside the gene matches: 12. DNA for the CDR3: TGTGCCAGCATCCGTTGGGCTAGCGGGGGAAGCTCCTACAATGAGCAGTTCTTC. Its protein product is CASIRWASGGSSYNEQFF.

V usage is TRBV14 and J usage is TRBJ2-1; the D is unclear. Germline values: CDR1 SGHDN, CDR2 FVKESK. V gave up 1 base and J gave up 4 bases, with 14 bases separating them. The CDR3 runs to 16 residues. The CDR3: CASSQGSTLIYNEQFF. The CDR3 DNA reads TGTGCCAGCAGCCAAGGTAGTACTCTAATTTACAATGAGCAGTTCTTC.

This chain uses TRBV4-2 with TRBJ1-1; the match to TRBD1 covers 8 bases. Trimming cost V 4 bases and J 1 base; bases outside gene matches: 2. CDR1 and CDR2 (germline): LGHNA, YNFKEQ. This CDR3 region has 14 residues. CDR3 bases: TGTGCCAGCAGCCGAGGACAGGGGAACACTGAAGCTTTCTTT. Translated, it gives CASSRGQGNTEAFF.

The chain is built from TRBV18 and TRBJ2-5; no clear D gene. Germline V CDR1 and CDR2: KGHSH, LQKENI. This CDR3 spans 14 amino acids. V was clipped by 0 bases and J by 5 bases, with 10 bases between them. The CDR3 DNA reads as TGTGCCAGCTCACCACCCGAGGCCCGTGAGACCCAGTACTTC. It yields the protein CASSPPEARETQYF. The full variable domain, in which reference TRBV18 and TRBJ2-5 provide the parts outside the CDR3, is NAGVMQNPRHLVRRRGQEARLRCSPMKGHSHVYWYRQLPEEGLKFMVYLQKENIIDESGMPKERFSAEFPKEGPSILRIQQVVRGDSAAYFCASSPPEARETQYFGPGTRLLVL.

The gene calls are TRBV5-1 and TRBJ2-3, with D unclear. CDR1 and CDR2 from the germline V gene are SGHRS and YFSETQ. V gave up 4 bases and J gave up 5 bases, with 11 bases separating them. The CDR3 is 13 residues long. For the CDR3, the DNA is TGCGCCAGCAGCGTCCTAGTGGGAGATACGCAGTATTTT. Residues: CASSVLVGDTQYF.

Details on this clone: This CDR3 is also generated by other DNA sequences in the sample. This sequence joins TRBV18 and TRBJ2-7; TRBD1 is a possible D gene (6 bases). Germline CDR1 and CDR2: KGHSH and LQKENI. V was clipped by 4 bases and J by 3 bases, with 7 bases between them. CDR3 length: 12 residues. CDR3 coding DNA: TGTGCCAGCTCACTACAGGGCTACGAGCAGTACTTC. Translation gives CASSLQGYEQYF. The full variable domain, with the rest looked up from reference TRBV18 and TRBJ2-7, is NAGVMQNPRHLVRRRGQEARLRCSPMKGHSHVYWYRQLPEEGLKFMVYLQKENIIDESGMPKERFSAEFPKEGPSILRIQQVVRGDSAAYFCASSLQGYEQYFGPGTRLTVT.

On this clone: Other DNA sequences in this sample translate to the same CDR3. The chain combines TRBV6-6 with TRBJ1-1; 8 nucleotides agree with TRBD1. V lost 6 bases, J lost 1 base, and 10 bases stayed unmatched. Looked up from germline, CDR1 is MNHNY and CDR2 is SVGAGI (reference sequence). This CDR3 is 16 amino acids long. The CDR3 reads CASSHPGTGPNTEAFF. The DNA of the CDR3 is TGTGCCAGCAGCCACCCCGGGACAGGTCCGAACACTGAAGCTTTCTTT.

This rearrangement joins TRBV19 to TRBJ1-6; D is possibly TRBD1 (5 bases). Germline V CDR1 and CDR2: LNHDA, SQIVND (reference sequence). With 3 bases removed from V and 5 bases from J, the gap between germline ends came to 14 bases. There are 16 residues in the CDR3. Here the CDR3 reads CASSMSAGLNNSPLHF. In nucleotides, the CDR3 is TGTGCCAGTAGTATGTCAGCAGGGCTTAATAATTCACCCCTCCACTTT. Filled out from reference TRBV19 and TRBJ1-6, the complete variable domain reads DGGITQSPKYLFRKEGQNVTLSCEQNLNHDAMYWYRQDPGQGLRLIYYSQIVNDFQKGDIAEGYSVSREKKESFPLTVTSAQKNPTAFYLCASSMSAGLNNSPLHFGNGTRLTVT.

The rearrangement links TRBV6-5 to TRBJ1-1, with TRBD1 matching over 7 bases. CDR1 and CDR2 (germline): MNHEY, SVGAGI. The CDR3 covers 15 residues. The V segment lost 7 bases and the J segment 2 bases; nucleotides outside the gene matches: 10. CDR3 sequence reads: CASKTGTTKNTEAFF. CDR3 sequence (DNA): TGTGCCAGCAAGACAGGGACGACAAAAAACACTGAAGCTTTCTTT.

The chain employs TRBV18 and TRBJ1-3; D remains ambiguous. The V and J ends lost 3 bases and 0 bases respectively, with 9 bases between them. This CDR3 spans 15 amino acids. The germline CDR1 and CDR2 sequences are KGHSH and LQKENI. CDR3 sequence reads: CASSPRKASGNTIYF. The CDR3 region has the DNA TGTGCCAGCTCACCGCGGAAAGCCTCTGGAAACACCATATATTTT.

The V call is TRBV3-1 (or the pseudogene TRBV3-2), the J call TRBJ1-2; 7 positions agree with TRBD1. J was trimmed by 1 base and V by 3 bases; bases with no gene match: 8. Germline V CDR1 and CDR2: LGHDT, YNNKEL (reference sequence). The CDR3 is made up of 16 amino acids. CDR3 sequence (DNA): TGTGCCAGCAGCCAGCCACAGGGGTTGTATAACTATGGCTACACCTTC. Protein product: CASSQPQGLYNYGYTF.

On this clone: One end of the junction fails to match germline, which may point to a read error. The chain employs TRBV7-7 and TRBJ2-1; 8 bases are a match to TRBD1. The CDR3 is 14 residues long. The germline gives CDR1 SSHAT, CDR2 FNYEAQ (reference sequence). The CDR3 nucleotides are TGTGCTAGCAGCTTTAAAGACAGGGGCAATGAGCAGTTCTTC. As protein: CASSFKDRGNEQFF.

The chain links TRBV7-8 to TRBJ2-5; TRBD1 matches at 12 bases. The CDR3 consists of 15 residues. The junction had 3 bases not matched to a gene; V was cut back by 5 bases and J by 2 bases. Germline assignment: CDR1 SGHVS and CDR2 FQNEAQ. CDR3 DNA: TGTGCCAGCAGCGGGGACAGGGGGCAACAAGAGACCCAGTACTTC. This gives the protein CASSGDRGQQETQYF.

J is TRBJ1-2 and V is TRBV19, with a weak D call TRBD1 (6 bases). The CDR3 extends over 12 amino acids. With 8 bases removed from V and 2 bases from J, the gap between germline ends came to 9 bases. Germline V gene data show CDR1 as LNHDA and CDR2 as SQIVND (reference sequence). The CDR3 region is CASYRVNYGYTF. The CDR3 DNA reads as TGTGCCAGTTACAGGGTGAACTATGGCTACACCTTC.

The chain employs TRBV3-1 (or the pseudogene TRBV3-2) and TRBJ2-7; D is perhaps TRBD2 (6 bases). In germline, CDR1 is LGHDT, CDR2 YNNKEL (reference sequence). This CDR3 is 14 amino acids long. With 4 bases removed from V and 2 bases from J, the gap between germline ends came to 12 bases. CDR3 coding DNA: TGTGCCAGCAGCCCCGGATGGGGGGCCTACGAGCAGTACTTC. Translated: CASSPGWGAYEQYF.

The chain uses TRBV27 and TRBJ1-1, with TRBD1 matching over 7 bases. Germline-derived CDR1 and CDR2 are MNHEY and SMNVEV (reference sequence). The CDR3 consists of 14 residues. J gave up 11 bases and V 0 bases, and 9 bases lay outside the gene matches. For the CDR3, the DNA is TGTGCCAGCAGTTTATCACCGGAAGACAGGGATGCTTTCTTT. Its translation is CASSLSPEDRDAFF.

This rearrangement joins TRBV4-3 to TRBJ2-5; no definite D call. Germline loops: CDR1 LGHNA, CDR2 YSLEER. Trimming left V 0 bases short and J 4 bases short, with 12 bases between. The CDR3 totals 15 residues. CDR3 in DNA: TGCGCCAGCAGCCAAGAGACTCGTCCAGCAGAGACCCAGTACTTC. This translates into CASSQETRPAETQYF.

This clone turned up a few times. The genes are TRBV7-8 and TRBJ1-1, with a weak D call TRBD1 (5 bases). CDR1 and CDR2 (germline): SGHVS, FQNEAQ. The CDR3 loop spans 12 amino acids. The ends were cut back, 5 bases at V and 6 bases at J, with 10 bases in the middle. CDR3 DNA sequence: TGTGCCAGCAGCCCCAGACAGCCTGAAGCTTTCTTT. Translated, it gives CASSPRQPEAFF.

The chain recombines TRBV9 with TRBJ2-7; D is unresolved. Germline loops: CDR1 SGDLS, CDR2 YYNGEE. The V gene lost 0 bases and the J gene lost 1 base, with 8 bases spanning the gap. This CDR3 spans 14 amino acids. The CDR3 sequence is CASSVGLGSYEQYF. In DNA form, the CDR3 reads TGTGCCAGCAGCGTAGGTCTAGGTTCCTACGAGCAGTACTTC.